The T cell receptor (beta chain) described here comes from a study of CD8+ T cells in alopecia areata. Study-wide background: For 6 to 18 months, tofacitinib was taken, and 6 months off drug followed.

RNA extraction was followed by reverse transcription into cDNA, which acted as the sequencing template. TCRdb keeps only in-frame clones here, not all; method: immunoSEQ multiplex PCR. The data hold roughly 230,000 clones, with approximately 47% observed a single time. The germline V gene encodes CDR1 SQVTM and CDR2 ANQGSEA. Between the trimmed V and J ends, which lost 0 bases and 15 bases, there was a span of 9 bases. This CDR3 is built from 10 residues. Treatment defined: oral pan-JAK inhibitor, 5-10 mg twice daily. This chain connects TRBV29-1 to TRBJ2-1; no definite D call. The sequencing used CD4+ T cells sorted from blood, collected around week 37, from a patient treated with tofacitinib. The clonotype originates from a human donor with alopecia areata. The chain's CDR3 is CSVEDAPPFF. CDR3 DNA: TGCAGCGTTGAAGACGCGCCTCCGTTCTTC.